These 27 T cell receptor beta chains were all obtained from the same sample, sequenced in a study of blood T cell repertoires in COVID-19. Measured with immunoSEQ multiplex PCR; TCRdb has only the in-frame clones, and not every one. The repertoire holds about 70,000 clones, around 90% seen once, with approximately 11% in the top ten. Sequencing used peripheral blood. Receptors originate from a young woman with acute or convalescent COVID-19.

This chain connects TRBV27 to TRBJ1-1, with no clear D. Per germline, CDR1 MNHEY and CDR2 SMNVEV (reference sequence). The V and J ends lost 0 bases and 10 bases respectively, with 18 bases between them. This CDR3 contains 15 residues. CDR3 sequence (DNA): TGTGCCAGCAGTTTATCTTCCCAGGCCGCCGTCGGAGCTTTCTTT. Translation: CASSLSSQAAVGAFF.

This chain links TRBV9 with TRBJ2-1, with TRBD2 identical over 8 bases. V shed 0 bases and J 6 bases; nucleotides not matched to a gene: 5. This CDR3 region has 15 residues. Germline-derived CDR1 and CDR2 are SGDLS and YYNGEE. CDR3 nucleotide sequence: TGTGCCAGCAGCGTAGGTCGTAGCGGGGTCAATGAGCAGTTCTTC. Its protein product is CASSVGRSGVNEQFF.

The V gene is TRBV3-1 (or the pseudogene TRBV3-2), the J gene TRBJ2-5; no firm D call. V was trimmed by 5 bases and J by 5 bases, leaving 9 bases between them. Germline values: CDR1 LGHDT, CDR2 YNNKEL (reference sequence). CDR3 length equals 12 residues. In nucleotides, the CDR3 is TGTGCCAGCAGCTCCTGGGCGGAGACCCAGTACTTC. It yields the protein CASSSWAETQYF.

The chain uses TRBV27 and TRBJ2-2; 12 bases map to TRBD2. The germline V gene has CDR1 MNHEY and CDR2 SMNVEV (reference sequence). Losses at the gene ends were 4 bases for V and 7 bases for J; bases not matched to a gene: 7. The CDR3 is 16 residues long. The CDR3 loop is CASSSLLAGGFGELFF. In DNA form, the CDR3 reads TGTGCCAGCAGTTCCTTACTAGCGGGAGGTTTCGGGGAGCTGTTTTTT.

The gene calls are TRBV10-2 and TRBJ2-3; D uncertain. This CDR3 has 11 amino acids. Trimming removed 4 bases at V and 6 bases at J, with 5 bases between. Germline V gene lookup returns CDR1 WSHSY and CDR2 SAAADI. The DNA for the CDR3 is TGCGCCAGCAGTGCTTCCGATACGCAGTATTTT. It translates to CASSASDTQYF.

The V gene is TRBV5-8, the J gene TRBJ1-1, with 8 bases aligning to TRBD1. There are 14 residues in the CDR3. J was trimmed by 4 bases and V by 3 bases; bases with no gene match: 5. From germline, CDR1 is SGHTS and CDR2 YDEGEE. Here the CDR3 DNA reads TGTGCCAGCAGCTCTGACAGGGGACGCACTGAAGCTTTCTTT. Translation gives CASSSDRGRTEAFF.

This sequence joins TRBV28 and TRBJ2-7; 7 bases match TRBD1. The CDR3 totals 15 residues. The J segment lost 0 bases and the V segment lost 6 bases, leaving 8 bases of the junction unmatched. Per germline, CDR1 MDHEN and CDR2 SYDVKM. CDR3 in amino acids: CASSQGDASSYEQYF. CDR3 sequence (DNA): TGTGCCAGCAGCCAGGGGGACGCAAGCTCCTACGAGCAGTACTTC.

The V call is TRBV19, the J call TRBJ1-1; D not certain. Trimming removed 3 bases at V and 3 bases at J, with 11 bases between. CDR3 length: 14 amino acids. The germline gives CDR1 LNHDA, CDR2 SQIVND (reference sequence). The CDR3 DNA reads TGTGCCAGTAGTATTCGGACCGGGGACACTGAAGCTTTCTTT. It is translated as CASSIRTGDTEAFF.

The genes are TRBV5-1 and TRBJ2-1; the match to TRBD1 covers 8 bases. V trimming: 4 bases; J trimming: 6 bases; junction bases outside the gene matches: 6. Germline loops: CDR1 SGHRS, CDR2 YFSETQ. This CDR3 is built from 14 residues. Here the CDR3 DNA reads TGCGCCAGCAGCACGGCCGGACAGGGCAATGAGCAGTTCTTC. Protein sequence: CASSTAGQGNEQFF.

The chain couples TRBV19 to TRBJ1-4; D not resolved. This CDR3 has 13 amino acids. Trimming took 8 bases from V and 4 from J, leaving 11 bases between them. Germline lookup yields CDR1 LNHDA and CDR2 SQIVND (reference sequence). CDR3 sequence reads: CASWSRSNEKLFF. The CDR3 DNA follows: TGTGCCAGTTGGTCACGGAGTAATGAAAAACTGTTTTTT.

V gene TRBV19 combines with J gene TRBJ1-2; D is ambiguous. The CDR3 sequence is 14 residues long. Germline assignment: CDR1 LNHDA and CDR2 SQIVND (reference sequence). Trimming left V 6 bases short and J 2 bases short, with 13 bases between. The CDR3 here is CASSPNTENYGYTF. For the CDR3, the DNA is TGTGCCAGTAGCCCTAATACAGAGAACTATGGCTACACCTTC.

The rearrangement uses TRBV5-1 and TRBJ1-1; 9 bases line up with TRBD1. V shed 2 bases and J 3 bases; nucleotides not matched to a gene: 5. The CDR3 is 15 residues long. Looked up from germline, CDR1 is SGHRS and CDR2 is YFSETQ. The chain's CDR3 is CASSLEGQGDTEAFF. CDR3 nucleotides: TGCGCCAGCAGCTTAGAGGGACAGGGTGACACTGAAGCTTTCTTT.

Only one count was recorded for this clone. Here the CDR3 reads CASMEDSLNQPQHF. The CDR3 DNA sequence: TGTGCCAGCATGGAGGACAGCCTCAATCAGCCCCAGCATTTT. The chain recombines TRBV6-5 with TRBJ1-5; the D gene is possibly TRBD1 (6 bases). The V gene's germline CDR1 is MNHEY and CDR2 SVGAGI. V was clipped by 7 bases and J by 3 bases, with 13 bases between them. This CDR3 has 14 residues.

The chain uses TRBV6-5 and TRBJ1-1, with D possibly being TRBD1 (5 bases). Germline loops: CDR1 MNHEY, CDR2 SVGAGI. The V and J ends lost 0 bases and 8 bases respectively, with 10 bases between them. The CDR3 spans 13 residues. CDR3 nucleotide sequence: TGTGCCAGCAGTTACTCGACTAGGACAGAAGCTTTCTTT. It translates to CASSYSTRTEAFF.

This sequence joins TRBV6-5 and TRBJ1-2; tentative D call: TRBD1 (5 bases). Germline lookup yields CDR1 MNHEY and CDR2 SVGAGI. Trimming removed 5 bases at V and 10 bases at J, with 17 bases between. This CDR3 contains 13 residues. In DNA, the CDR3 is TGTGCCAGCAGTCCGGGCCCGGGGGGGGTCTACACCTTC. Translated: CASSPGPGGVYTF.

This chain uses TRBV11-2 with TRBJ2-7, with 8 bases lining up with TRBD1. There are 15 residues in the CDR3. Losses at the gene ends were 5 bases for V and 2 bases for J; bases not matched to a gene: 8. From germline, CDR1 is SGHAT and CDR2 FQNNGV. The CDR3 DNA sequence: TGTGCCAGCAGCAGACAGGGGAATGGGCCCTACGAGCAGTACTTC. Its translation is CASSRQGNGPYEQYF.

Of note for this clone: The junction shows a germline mismatch at one end, possibly a read error. The V call is TRBV11-2, the J call TRBJ2-2, with TRBD2 matching 7 bases. This CDR3 is built from 16 residues. Germline CDR1 is SGHAT and CDR2 is FQNNGV. In DNA, the CDR3 is TGTGCCAGCAGCTTAGTGGGGGGGTCGAAGACCGGGGAGCTGTTTTTT. Translating gives CASSLVGGSKTGELFF.

This chain links TRBV7-2 with TRBJ2-1; 14 positions agree with TRBD2. Trimming removed 7 bases from V and 13 bases from J; junction bases left unmatched: 12. The CDR3 contains 15 residues. The germline V gene has CDR1 SGHTA and CDR2 FQGNSA. The CDR3 reads CASTYPGTSGGAQFF. The CDR3 DNA reads TGTGCCAGCACCTACCCGGGGACTAGCGGGGGTGCACAGTTCTTC. The full variable domain, its missing parts supplied by reference TRBV7-2 and TRBJ2-1, is GAGVSQSPSNKVTEKGKDVELRCDPISGHTALYWYRQSLGQGLEFLIYFQGNSAPDKSGLPSDRFSAERTGGSVSTLTIQRTQQEDSAVYLCASTYPGTSGGAQFFGPGTRLTVL.

The chain has TRBV6-2 or TRBV6-3 and TRBJ2-1, with a weak D call TRBD2 (6 bases). With 0 bases removed from V and 3 bases from J, the gap between germline ends came to 12 bases. The CDR3 has 16 residues. CDR1 is MNHEY, CDR2 SVGEGT, per germline. The CDR3 DNA follows: TGTGCCAGCAGTTACTCGGTCGGGAGTGTCTACAATGAGCAGTTCTTC. This translates into CASSYSVGSVYNEQFF.

The chain employs TRBV2 and TRBJ2-2; 8 bases agree with TRBD2. The CDR3 has 16 amino acids. J was trimmed by 8 bases and V by 7 bases; bases with no gene match: 15. The germline V gene encodes CDR1 SNHLY and CDR2 FYNNEI. CDR3 in DNA: TGTGCCAGCATAGGTGAACGGGGGGGCGTTTATGGGGAGCTGTTTTTT. It translates to CASIGERGGVYGELFF.

V is TRBV5-4 and J is TRBJ1-3; TRBD1 matches at 7 bases. Trimming took 4 bases from V and 0 from J; bases not matched to a gene: 7. The CDR3 spans 16 residues. CDR1 and CDR2 from the germline V gene are SGHNT and YYREEE (reference sequence). CDR3 sequence: CASSEQGGFSGNTIYF. CDR3 coding DNA: TGTGCCAGCAGCGAACAAGGGGGCTTCTCTGGAAACACCATATATTTT.

This clone was seen once. V gene TRBV14 combines with J gene TRBJ1-6; D perhaps matches TRBD1 (5 bases). Germline V gene lookup returns CDR1 SGHDN and CDR2 FVKESK. Trimming removed 2 bases from V and 0 bases from J, with 8 bases in between. The CDR3 has 16 residues. As DNA, the CDR3 is TGTGCCAGCAGCCAAACAGGACGCTCCTATAATTCACCCCTCCACTTT. It yields the protein CASSQTGRSYNSPLHF.

The genes are TRBV7-9 and TRBJ1-1; D possibly corresponds to TRBD1 (6 bases). The ends were cut back, 4 bases at V and 1 base at J, with 13 bases in the middle. Germline values: CDR1 SEHNR, CDR2 FQNEAQ (reference sequence). The CDR3 sequence is 15 residues long. The CDR3 reads CASSSRPGQNTEAFF. In DNA, the CDR3 is TGTGCCAGCAGCTCCCGTCCGGGACAGAACACTGAAGCTTTCTTT.

V usage is TRBV5-5 and J usage is TRBJ2-2; 7 bases fit TRBD1. The germline V gene has CDR1 SGHKS and CDR2 YYEKEE (reference sequence). The CDR3 has 14 residues. The V gene end was trimmed by 2 bases and the J gene end by 7 bases; junction bases not matched to a gene: 5. In nucleotides, the CDR3 is TGTGCCAGCAGCTTTGCAGGGGGTAGCGGGGAGCTGTTTTTT. Protein product: CASSFAGGSGELFF.

This chain connects TRBV6-6 to TRBJ2-2; D may be TRBD2 (7 bases). V dropped 4 bases and J dropped 7 bases, with 19 bases sitting between them. The CDR3 has 16 amino acids. CDR1 and CDR2 from the germline V gene are MNHNY and SVGAGI (reference sequence). The CDR3 region is CASSWPDGGANGELFF. CDR3 sequence (DNA): TGTGCCAGCAGTTGGCCGGATGGGGGGGCCAACGGGGAGCTGTTTTTT.

The gene calls are TRBV11-1 and TRBJ2-7; 8 bases align to TRBD2. CDR1 is SGHAT, CDR2 FQDESV, per germline (reference sequence). The CDR3 sequence is 15 residues long. V lost 2 bases to trimming and J lost 1 base; unmatched junction nucleotides: 4. In DNA form, the CDR3 reads TGTGCCAGCAGCTTATTACGCGGGGGGTCCTACGAGCAGTACTTC. Translating it yields CASSLLRGGSYEQYF.

The chain couples TRBV7-9 to TRBJ2-7; 11 bases are a match to TRBD2. The germline CDR1 and CDR2 sequences are SEHNR and FQNEAQ (reference sequence). The CDR3 sequence is 16 residues long. V shed 5 bases and J 6 bases; nucleotides not matched to a gene: 12. CDR3: CASSRSGTSGPIEQYF. The CDR3 region has the DNA TGTGCCAGCAGCAGATCCGGGACTAGCGGCCCTATCGAGCAGTACTTC. The variable domain in full, completed from reference TRBV7-9 and TRBJ2-7, reads DTGVSQNPRHKITKRGQNVTFRCDPISEHNRLYWYRQTLGQGPEFLTYFQNEAQLEKSRLLSDRFSAERPKGSFSTLEIQRTEQGDSAMYLCASSRSGTSGPIEQYFGPGTRLTVT.